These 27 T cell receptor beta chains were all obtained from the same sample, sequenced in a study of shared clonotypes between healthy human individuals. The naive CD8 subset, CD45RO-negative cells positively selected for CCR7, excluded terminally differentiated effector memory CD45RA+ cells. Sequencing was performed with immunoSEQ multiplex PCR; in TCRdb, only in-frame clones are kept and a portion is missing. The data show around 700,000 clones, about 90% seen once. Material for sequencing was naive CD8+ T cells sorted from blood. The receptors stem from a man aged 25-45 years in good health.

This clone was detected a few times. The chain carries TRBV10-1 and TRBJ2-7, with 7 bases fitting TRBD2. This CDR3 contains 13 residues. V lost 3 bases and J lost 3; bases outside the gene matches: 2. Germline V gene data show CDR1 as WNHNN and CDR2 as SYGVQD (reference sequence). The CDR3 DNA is TGCGCCAGCAGTGAAAAGCGGGGCTACGAGCAGTACTTC. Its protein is CASSEKRGYEQYF.

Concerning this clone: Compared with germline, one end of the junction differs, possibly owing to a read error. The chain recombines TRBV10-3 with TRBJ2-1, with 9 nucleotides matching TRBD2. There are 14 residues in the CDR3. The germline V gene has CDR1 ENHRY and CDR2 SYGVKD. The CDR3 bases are TGTGCCAGCAGTGAGGAGACTAGCGGCAATGAGCAGTTCTTC. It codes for CASSEETSGNEQFF.

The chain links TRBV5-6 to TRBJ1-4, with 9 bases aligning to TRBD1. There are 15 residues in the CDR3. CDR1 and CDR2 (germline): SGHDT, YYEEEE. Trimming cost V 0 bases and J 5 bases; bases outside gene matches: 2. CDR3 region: CASSLATGGNEKLFF. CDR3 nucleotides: TGTGCCAGCAGCTTGGCGACAGGGGGAAATGAAAAACTGTTTTTT. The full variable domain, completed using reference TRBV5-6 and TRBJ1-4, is DAGVTQSPTHLIKTRGQQVTLRCSPKSGHDTVSWYQQALGQGPQFIFQYYEEEERQRGNFPDRFSGHQFPNYSSELNVNALLLGDSALYLCASSLATGGNEKLFFGSGTQLSVL.

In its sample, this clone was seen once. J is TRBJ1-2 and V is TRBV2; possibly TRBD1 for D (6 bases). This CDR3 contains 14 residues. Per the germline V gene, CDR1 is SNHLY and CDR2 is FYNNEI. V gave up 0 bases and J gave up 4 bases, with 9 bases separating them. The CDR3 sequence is CASSEATGTYGYTF. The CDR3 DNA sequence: TGTGCCAGCAGTGAAGCAACAGGGACCTATGGCTACACCTTC. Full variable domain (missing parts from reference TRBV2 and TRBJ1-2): EPEVTQTPSHQVTQMGQEVILRCVPISNHLYFYWYRQILGQKVEFLVSFYNNEISEKSEIFDDQFSVERPDGSNFTLKIRSTKLEDSAMYFCASSEATGTYGYTFGSGTRLTVV.

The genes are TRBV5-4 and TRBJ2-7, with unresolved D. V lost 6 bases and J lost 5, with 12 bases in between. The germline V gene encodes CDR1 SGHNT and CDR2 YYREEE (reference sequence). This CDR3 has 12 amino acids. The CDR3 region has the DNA TGTGCCAGCACCTCAACCCCGGACGAGCAGTACTTC. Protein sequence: CASTSTPDEQYF.

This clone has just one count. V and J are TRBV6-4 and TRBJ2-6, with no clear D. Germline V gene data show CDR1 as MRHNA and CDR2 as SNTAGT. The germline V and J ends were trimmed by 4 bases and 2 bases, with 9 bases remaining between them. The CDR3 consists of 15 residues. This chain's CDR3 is CASSAGVAGANVLTF. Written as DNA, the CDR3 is TGTGCCAGCAGTGCTGGGGTCGCTGGGGCCAACGTCCTGACTTTC.

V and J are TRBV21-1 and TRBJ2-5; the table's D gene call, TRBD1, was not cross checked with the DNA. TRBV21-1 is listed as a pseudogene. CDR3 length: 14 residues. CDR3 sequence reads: CASSNCRGGETQYF. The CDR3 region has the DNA TGTGCCAGCAGCAACTGCAGGGGCGGAGAGACCCAGTACTTC.

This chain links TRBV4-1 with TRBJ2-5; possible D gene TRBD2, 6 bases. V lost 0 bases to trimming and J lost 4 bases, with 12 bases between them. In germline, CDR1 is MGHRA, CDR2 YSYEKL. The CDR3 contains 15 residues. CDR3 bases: TGCGCCAGCAGCCAAGACCCGGGAGTCTCAGAGACCCAGTACTTC. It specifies CASSQDPGVSETQYF.

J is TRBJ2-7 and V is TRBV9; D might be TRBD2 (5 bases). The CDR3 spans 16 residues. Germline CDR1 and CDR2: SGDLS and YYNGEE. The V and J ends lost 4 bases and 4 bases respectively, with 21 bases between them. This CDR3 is CASSTGLSHSEYEQYF. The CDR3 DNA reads TGTGCCAGCAGCACCGGACTGTCACACTCCGAATACGAGCAGTACTTC.

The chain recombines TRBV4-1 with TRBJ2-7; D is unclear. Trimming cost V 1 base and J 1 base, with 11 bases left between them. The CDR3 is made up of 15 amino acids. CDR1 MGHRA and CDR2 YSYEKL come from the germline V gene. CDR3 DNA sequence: TGCGCCAGCAGCCAAGTCGTAGGACCATCCTACGAGCAGTACTTC. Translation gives CASSQVVGPSYEQYF.

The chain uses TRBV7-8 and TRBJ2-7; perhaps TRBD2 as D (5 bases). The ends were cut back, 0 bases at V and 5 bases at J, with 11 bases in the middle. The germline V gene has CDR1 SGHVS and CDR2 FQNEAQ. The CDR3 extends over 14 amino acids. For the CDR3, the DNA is TGTGCCAGCAGCTTAGCGGGGAGACCGGACGAGCAGTACTTC. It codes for CASSLAGRPDEQYF.

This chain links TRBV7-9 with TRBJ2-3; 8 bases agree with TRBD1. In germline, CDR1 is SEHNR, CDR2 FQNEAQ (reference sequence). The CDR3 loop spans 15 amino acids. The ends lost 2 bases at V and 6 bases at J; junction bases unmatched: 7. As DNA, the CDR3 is TGTGCCAGCAGCTTATTGGGACAGGATCCGGATACGCAGTATTTT. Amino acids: CASSLLGQDPDTQYF.

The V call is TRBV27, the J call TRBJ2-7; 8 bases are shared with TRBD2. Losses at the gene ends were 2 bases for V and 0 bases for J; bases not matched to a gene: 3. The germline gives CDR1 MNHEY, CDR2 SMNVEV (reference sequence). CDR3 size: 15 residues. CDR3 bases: TGTGCCAGCAGTTTACTAAGCGGGAGCTCCTACGAGCAGTACTTC. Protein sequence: CASSLLSGSSYEQYF.

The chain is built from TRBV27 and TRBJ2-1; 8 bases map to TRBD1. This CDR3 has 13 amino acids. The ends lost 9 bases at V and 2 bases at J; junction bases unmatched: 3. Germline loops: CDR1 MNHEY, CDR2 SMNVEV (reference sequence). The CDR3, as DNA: TGTGCCAGTTGGACAGGGCCCTACAATGAGCAGTTCTTC. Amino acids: CASWTGPYNEQFF.

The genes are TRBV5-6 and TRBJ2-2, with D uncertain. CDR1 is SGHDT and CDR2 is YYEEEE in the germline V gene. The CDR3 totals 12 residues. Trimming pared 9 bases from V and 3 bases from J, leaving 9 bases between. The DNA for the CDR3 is TGTGCCACCAATTCTTACACCGGGGAGCTGTTTTTT. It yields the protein CATNSYTGELFF.

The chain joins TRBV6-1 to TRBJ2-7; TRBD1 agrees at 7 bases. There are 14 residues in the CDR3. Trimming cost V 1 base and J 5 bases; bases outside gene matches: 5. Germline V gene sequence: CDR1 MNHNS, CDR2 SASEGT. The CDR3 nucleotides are TGTGCCAGCAGTGAAGACAGGGGAACCGACGAGCAGTACTTC. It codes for CASSEDRGTDEQYF.

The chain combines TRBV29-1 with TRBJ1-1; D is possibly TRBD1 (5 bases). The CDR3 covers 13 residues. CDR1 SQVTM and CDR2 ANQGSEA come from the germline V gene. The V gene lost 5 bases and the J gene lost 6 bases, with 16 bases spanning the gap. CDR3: CSVLTAKGPEAFF. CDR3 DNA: TGCAGCGTTTTGACAGCCAAAGGTCCTGAAGCTTTCTTT. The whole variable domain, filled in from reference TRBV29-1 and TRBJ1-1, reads SAVISQKPSRDICQRGTSLTIQCQVDSQVTMMFWYRQQPGQSLTLIATANQGSEATYESGFVIDKFPISRPNLTFSTLTVSNMSPEDSSIYLCSVLTAKGPEAFFGQGTRLTVV.

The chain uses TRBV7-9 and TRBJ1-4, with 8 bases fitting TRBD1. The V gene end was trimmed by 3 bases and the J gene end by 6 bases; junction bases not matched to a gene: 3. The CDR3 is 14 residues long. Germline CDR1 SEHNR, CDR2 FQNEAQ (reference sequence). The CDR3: CASSFGQGDEKLFF. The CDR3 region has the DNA TGTGCCAGCAGCTTTGGACAGGGAGATGAAAAACTGTTTTTT.

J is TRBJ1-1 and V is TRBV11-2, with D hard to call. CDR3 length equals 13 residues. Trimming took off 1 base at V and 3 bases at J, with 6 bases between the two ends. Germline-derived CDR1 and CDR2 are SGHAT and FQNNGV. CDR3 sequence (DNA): TGTGCCAGCAGCTTAGGGCGGGACACTGAAGCTTTCTTT. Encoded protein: CASSLGRDTEAFF.

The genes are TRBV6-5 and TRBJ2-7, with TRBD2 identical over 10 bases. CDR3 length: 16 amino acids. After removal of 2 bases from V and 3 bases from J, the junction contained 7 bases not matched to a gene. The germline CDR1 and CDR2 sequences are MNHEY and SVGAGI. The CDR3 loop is CASSYGLAGVGYEQYF. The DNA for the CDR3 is TGTGCCAGCAGTTACGGTCTAGCGGGAGTGGGCTACGAGCAGTACTTC.

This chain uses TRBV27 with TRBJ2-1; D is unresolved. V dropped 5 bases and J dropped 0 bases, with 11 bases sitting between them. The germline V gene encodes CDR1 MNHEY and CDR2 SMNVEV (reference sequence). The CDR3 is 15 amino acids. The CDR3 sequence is CASSPEVSSYNEQFF. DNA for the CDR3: TGTGCCAGCAGTCCAGAGGTAAGCTCCTACAATGAGCAGTTCTTC.

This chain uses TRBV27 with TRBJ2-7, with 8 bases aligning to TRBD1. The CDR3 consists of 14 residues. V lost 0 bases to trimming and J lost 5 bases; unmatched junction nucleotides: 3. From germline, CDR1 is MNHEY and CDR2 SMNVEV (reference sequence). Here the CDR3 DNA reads TGTGCCAGCAGTTTATCTGGACAGGGCAACGAGCAGTACTTC. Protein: CASSLSGQGNEQYF.

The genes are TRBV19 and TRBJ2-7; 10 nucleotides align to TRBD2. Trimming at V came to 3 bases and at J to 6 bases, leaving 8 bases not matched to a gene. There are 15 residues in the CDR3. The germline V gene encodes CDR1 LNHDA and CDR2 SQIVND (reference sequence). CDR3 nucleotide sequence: TGTGCCAGTAGTATTTCACTAGCGGGACAGCTCGAGCAGTACTTC. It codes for CASSISLAGQLEQYF.

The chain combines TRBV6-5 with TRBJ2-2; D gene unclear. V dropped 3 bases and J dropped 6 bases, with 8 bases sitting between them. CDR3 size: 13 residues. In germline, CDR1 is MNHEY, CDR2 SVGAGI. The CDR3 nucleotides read TGTGCCAGCAGTTATGGTGGGTCCGGGGAGCTGTTTTTT. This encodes CASSYGGSGELFF.

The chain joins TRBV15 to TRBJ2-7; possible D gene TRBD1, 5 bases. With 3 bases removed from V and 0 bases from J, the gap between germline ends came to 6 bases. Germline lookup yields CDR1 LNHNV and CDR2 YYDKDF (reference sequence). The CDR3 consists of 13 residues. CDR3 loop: CATSSQGSYEQYF. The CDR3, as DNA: TGTGCCACCAGCAGCCAGGGCTCCTACGAGCAGTACTTC.

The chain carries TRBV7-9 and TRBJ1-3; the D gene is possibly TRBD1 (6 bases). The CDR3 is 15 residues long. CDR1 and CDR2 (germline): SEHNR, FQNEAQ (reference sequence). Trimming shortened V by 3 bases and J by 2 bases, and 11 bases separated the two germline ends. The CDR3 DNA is TGTGCCAGCAGCTTTACGAGGACAGCTGGAAACACCATATATTTT. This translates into CASSFTRTAGNTIYF.

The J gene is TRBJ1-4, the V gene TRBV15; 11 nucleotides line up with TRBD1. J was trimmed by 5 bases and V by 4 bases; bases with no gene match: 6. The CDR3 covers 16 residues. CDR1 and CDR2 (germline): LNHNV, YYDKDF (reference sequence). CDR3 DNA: TGTGCCACCAGCATAGGGGGGACAGGGGGAAATGAAAAACTGTTTTTT. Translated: CATSIGGTGGNEKLFF.